The text below deals with one T cell receptor (beta chain). This record belongs to a study of control samples from healthy donors and cancer patients. V lost 0 bases, J lost 2 bases, and 11 bases lay in between. CDR3 length equals 15 residues. Looked up from germline, CDR1 is MGHRA and CDR2 is YSYEKL. Produced via immunoSEQ multiplex PCR; TCRdb's table is partial and in-frame only. The sample carries 85,000 to 120,000 clones, about 91% recorded once. This chain links TRBV4-1 with TRBJ2-7; D is unclear. The sample taken for sequencing was blood. This clonotype was obtained from a woman under 30 in good health. In DNA form, the CDR3 reads TGCGCCAGCAGCCAAGATCATGGCAGTGCCTACGAGCAGTACTTC. This translates into CASSQDHGSAYEQYF.